The 30 T cell receptor beta chains reported below all come from one sample, sequenced in a study of blood T cells in healthy people across ages. Through a sample-barcoded 5' primer and a J-beta primer mix, a second PCR was run for 7 to 11 cycles. TCRdb processed the 5' RACE reads anew with MiXCR; each CDR3 protein has one entry. This sample has roughly 730,000 distinct CDR3 sequences, with 56% found just once. Material: blood. All receptors come from a man aged 35-49 years in good health.

This clonotype was seen more than once but under ten times. DNA for the CDR3: TGTGCCAGCACAAATTTGCCCCGCGAGCAGTACTTC. Residues: CASTNLPREQYF. V gene TRBV27 combines with J gene TRBJ2-5; D not certain. The better agreement between TRBJ2-7 and the DNA end casts doubt on the J call. The CDR3 length is 12 residues. The V gene's germline CDR1 is MNHEY and CDR2 SMNVEV (reference sequence).

V gene TRBV7-2 combines with J gene TRBJ1-5; a weak D match, TRBD1 (6 bases). The length of the CDR3 is 15 residues. Between the trimmed V and J ends, which lost 7 bases and 0 bases, there was a span of 13 bases. Germline V gives CDR1 SGHTA, CDR2 FQGNSA. The CDR3, as DNA: TGTGCCAGCACCCTGGGGGCAGGTAGCAATCAGCCCCAGCATTTT. It translates to CASTLGAGSNQPQHF.

This chain links TRBV2 with TRBJ2-7; TRBD1 might be the D (5 bases). The V and J ends lost 9 bases and 2 bases respectively, with 11 bases between them. This CDR3 comprises 12 residues. CDR1 is SNHLY, CDR2 FYNNEI, per germline. The CDR3 DNA reads TGTGCCAGGCGGACAAGTACCTACGAGCAGTACTTC. This codes for CARRTSTYEQYF. The variable domain in full, completed from reference TRBV2 and TRBJ2-7, reads EPEVTQTPSHQVTQMGQEVILRCVPISNHLYFYWYRQILGQKVEFLVSFYNNEISEKSEIFDDQFSVERPDGSNFTLKIRSTKLEDSAMYFCARRTSTYEQYFGPGTRLTVT.

The CDR3 protein is CASSHGGAFNSPLHF. CDR3 DNA sequence: TGCGCCAGCAGCCATGGCGGGGCGTTTAATTCACCCCTCCACTTT. The chain has TRBV4-3 and TRBJ1-6; D perhaps matches TRBD1 (5 bases). Trimming took 3 bases from V and 6 from J, leaving 12 bases between them. The germline V gene encodes CDR1 LGHNA and CDR2 YSLEER. This CDR3 comprises 15 residues.

This clonotype showed up many times. V gene TRBV3-1 combines with J gene TRBJ2-6; TRBD1 matches 8 bases. The CDR3 runs to 17 residues. Trimming took 3 bases from V and 1 from J; bases not matched to a gene: 5. Per the germline V gene, CDR1 is LGHDT and CDR2 is YNNKEL (reference sequence). CDR3 amino acids: CASSQRTGRSGANVLTF. DNA for the CDR3: TGTGCCAGCAGCCAGCGGACAGGGAGGTCTGGGGCCAACGTCCTGACTTTC.

The genes are TRBV28 and TRBJ2-5; D not certain. The DNA matches TRBJ2-7 better at its end, which makes the J call doubtful. This CDR3 has 13 residues. Germline CDR1 and CDR2: MDHEN and SYDVKM. The CDR3 region is CASSGAPIYEQYF. For the CDR3, the DNA is TGTGCCAGCAGTGGCGCCCCCATATACGAGCAGTACTTC.

The rearrangement links TRBV7-2 to TRBJ2-5; D gene ambiguous. The germline V gene encodes CDR1 SGHTA and CDR2 FQGNSA. This CDR3 has 14 amino acids. The V end was cut by 1 base, the J end by 11 bases, with 17 bases between. The CDR3 protein is CASSLGGRSNEQYF. In DNA, the CDR3 is TGTGCCAGCAGCTTAGGTGGTCGGAGTAATGAGCAGTACTTC.

Remarks on this clonotype: Given a much more abundant clone one base away, this may be a read error. This chain links TRBV6-7 with TRBJ2-7; no definite D call. TRBV6-7 falls under the ORF class, with uncertain function. Trimming shortened V by 11 bases and J by 2 bases, and 19 bases separated the two germline ends. The CDR3 spans 14 residues. CDR3 bases: TGTGCCCGAGTTACCTGTGACACTACCTACGAGCAGTACTTC. This translates into CARVTCDTTYEQYF.

The chain has TRBV15 and TRBJ2-2; D gene ambiguous. This CDR3 is 14 amino acids long. Trimming stripped 3 bases from V and 1 base from J, with 6 bases between. Germline CDR1 LNHNV, CDR2 YYDKDF (reference sequence). Here the CDR3 reads CATSRPRNTGELFF. The CDR3 nucleotides read TGTGCCACCAGCAGGCCAAGGAACACCGGGGAGCTGTTTTTT.

Only a few counts were recorded for this clonotype. The chain is built from TRBV7-2 and TRBJ2-7, with D perhaps TRBD2 (6 bases). This CDR3 is 11 amino acids long. Germline V CDR1 and CDR2: SGHTA, FQGNSA. The CDR3 nucleotides read TGTGCTACGGGAGTGAACTACGAGCAGTACTTC. Amino acid sequence: CATGVNYEQYF.

V is TRBV9 and J is TRBJ2-3, with no clear D. Per germline, CDR1 SGDLS and CDR2 YYNGEE. The length of the CDR3 is 12 residues. Trimming removed 0 bases from V and 6 bases from J, with 5 bases in between. CDR3: CASSVVSDTQYF. CDR3 DNA: TGTGCCAGCAGCGTAGTATCCGATACGCAGTATTTT.

The chain uses TRBV7-8 and TRBJ2-1; possible D gene TRBD2, 6 bases. This CDR3 has 17 amino acids. CDR1 is SGHVS and CDR2 is FQNEAQ in the germline V gene. Trimming removed 0 bases at V and 7 bases at J, with 19 bases between. The CDR3 spells CASSLALMGGNWNEQFF. The CDR3 coding sequence is TGTGCCAGCAGCTTAGCGCTAATGGGCGGGAATTGGAATGAGCAGTTCTTC.

V and J are TRBV28 and TRBJ2-4; no definite D call. The CDR3 runs 16 residues. Per the germline V gene, CDR1 is MDHEN and CDR2 is SYDVKM. V was pared by 4 bases and J by 0 bases, with 13 bases between. The CDR3 DNA reads as TGTGCCAGCAGTTCCAACACCCCTTTAGCCAAAAACATTCAGTACTTC. Protein sequence: CASSSNTPLAKNIQYF.

This clonotype was recorded a few times. The chain is built from TRBV20-1 and TRBJ2-5; the match to TRBD2 covers 9 bases. The CDR3 totals 14 residues. The V gene end was trimmed by 3 bases and the J gene end by 2 bases; junction bases not matched to a gene: 4. Germline values: CDR1 DFQATT, CDR2 SNEGSKA (reference sequence). CDR3 sequence: CSASRTSEQETQYF. DNA for the CDR3: TGCAGTGCTAGTAGGACTAGCGAGCAAGAGACCCAGTACTTC.

The CDR3 protein is CASSTAWGRNEQYF. The CDR3 region has the DNA TGTGCCAGCAGTACGGCGTGGGGGAGGAATGAGCAGTACTTC. This chain connects TRBV6-2 or TRBV6-3 to TRBJ2-5; the D gene is possibly TRBD2 (6 bases). Germline assignment: CDR1 MNHEY and CDR2 SVGEGT. V dropped 5 bases and J dropped 11 bases, with 21 bases sitting between them. The CDR3 consists of 14 residues.

The V and J genes are TRBV5-1 and TRBJ2-5; D call uncertain. With 5 bases removed from V and 0 bases from J, the gap between germline ends came to 5 bases. CDR1 is SGHRS, CDR2 YFSETQ, per germline. This CDR3 spans 12 amino acids. The CDR3 nucleotides are TGCGCCAGCAGTACTAACCAAGAGACCCAGTACTTC. Its protein product is CASSTNQETQYF.

The rearrangement uses TRBV20-1 and TRBJ2-1; 9 bases agree with TRBD1. This CDR3 is built from 20 residues. In germline, CDR1 is DFQATT, CDR2 SNEGSKA (reference sequence). The J segment lost 3 bases and the V segment lost 2 bases, leaving 20 bases of the junction unmatched. CDR3 sequence reads: CSARMRGEQGARTGYNEQFF. The CDR3 nucleotides read TGCAGTGCTAGAATGCGAGGGGAACAGGGGGCGAGAACGGGCTACAATGAGCAGTTCTTC.

The table lists this clonotype with a few counts. V usage is TRBV29-1 and J usage is TRBJ2-2; D unresolved. V was trimmed by 4 bases and J by 7 bases, leaving 13 bases between them. The germline gives CDR1 SQVTM, CDR2 ANQGSEA. The CDR3 consists of 13 residues. The CDR3 coding sequence is TGCAGCGTTGCCCAGCTTCTCGGCGGGGAGCTGTTTTTT. Translation gives CSVAQLLGGELFF.

This clonotype occurred a few times. This chain joins TRBV4-3 and TRBJ2-5, with D perhaps matching TRBD1 (6 bases). Trimming took off 2 bases at V and 5 bases at J, with 12 bases between the two ends. The CDR3 extends over 14 amino acids. The germline gives CDR1 LGHNA, CDR2 YSLEER. The CDR3 DNA reads as TGCGCCAGCAGCCAAAAACAGGGTTTGGAGACCCAGTACTTC. Translated: CASSQKQGLETQYF.

This clonotype was observed a handful of times. The V gene is TRBV5-1, the J gene TRBJ2-3, with TRBD2 identical over 8 bases. V lost 0 bases, J lost 2 bases, and 8 bases stayed unmatched. In germline, CDR1 is SGHRS, CDR2 YFSETQ. The length of the CDR3 is 17 residues. The DNA of the CDR3 is TGCGCCAGCAGCTTGGAAGGACTAGCAGTTTACACAGATACGCAGTATTTT. Translation gives CASSLEGLAVYTDTQYF.

This clonotype was seen a single time. The V and J genes are TRBV6-5 and TRBJ2-5; 7 bases match TRBD2. The assigned J gene may be wrong: the sequence end matches TRBJ2-7 better. Germline V gene data show CDR1 as MNHEY and CDR2 as SVGAGI. This CDR3 contains 13 residues. CDR3 protein: CASSGGRFYEQYF. The CDR3 bases are TGTGCCAGCTCGGGCGGGAGATTCTACGAGCAGTACTTC.

The rearrangement joins TRBV9 to TRBJ2-7; D is uncertain. Looked up from germline, CDR1 is SGDLS and CDR2 is YYNGEE. V lost 3 bases to trimming and J lost 6 bases, with 13 bases between them. The CDR3 loop spans 13 amino acids. The CDR3 nucleotides are TGTGCCAGCAGCGCCGGCATTTTTCGCGAGCAGTACTTC. This codes for CASSAGIFREQYF.

The chain carries TRBV7-3 and TRBJ2-5, with 8 nucleotides matching TRBD2. After removal of 5 bases from V and 11 bases from J, the junction contained 13 bases not matched to a gene. This CDR3 contains 14 residues. CDR1 is SGHTA and CDR2 is FQGTGA in the germline V gene. The CDR3 sequence: CASSPTSVGGEQYF. The DNA of the CDR3 is TGTGCCAGCAGCCCGACTAGCGTAGGGGGTGAGCAGTACTTC.

This clonotype appeared a few times. The genes are TRBV6-6 and TRBJ2-4; D may be TRBD1 (7 bases). The end of the DNA is better explained by TRBJ2-7, so the J call may be wrong. Germline CDR1 is MNHNY and CDR2 is SVGAGI (reference sequence). The CDR3 spans 13 residues. The CDR3 DNA reads TGTGCCAGCAGGGAGGGGGCGCGGGACGAGCAGTACTTC. The encoded protein is CASREGARDEQYF.

In this sample, this clonotype turned up a few times. This chain connects TRBV5-1 to TRBJ1-2, with 7 nucleotides matching TRBD1. CDR1 and CDR2 from the germline V gene are SGHRS and YFSETQ. This CDR3 comprises 14 residues. V was clipped by 4 bases and J by 8 bases; unmatched bases: 11. DNA for the CDR3: TGCGCCAGCAGCATCGACAGGGCGCGTTCGGGCTACACCTTC. This translates into CASSIDRARSGYTF.

This clonotype was detected only a few times. This chain uses TRBV12-3 or TRBV12-4 with TRBJ2-7, with 10 positions matching TRBD2. The CDR3 runs to 14 residues. Trimming took 10 bases from V and 5 from J; bases not matched to a gene: 11. The CDR3 bases are TGTGCCACCTCAACTAGCGGGACATGGAACGAGCAGTACTTC. Encoded protein: CATSTSGTWNEQYF.

The table lists this clonotype with a few counts. This chain links TRBV11-1 with TRBJ2-1, with D tentatively TRBD2 (8 bases). The CDR3 contains 15 residues. In germline, CDR1 is SGHAT, CDR2 FQDESV (reference sequence). Trimming took 5 bases from V and 4 from J, leaving 15 bases between them. CDR3 region: CASSHRGGGYNEQFF. The CDR3 DNA reads as TGTGCCAGCAGCCACAGGGGCGGGGGGTACAATGAGCAGTTCTTC.

J is TRBJ1-3 and V is TRBV29-1; D is uncertain. The ends were cut back, 3 bases at V and 0 bases at J, with 9 bases in the middle. Germline V gene sequence: CDR1 SQVTM, CDR2 ANQGSEA. The CDR3 consists of 14 residues. The CDR3 DNA follows: TGCAGCGTTGAGTCCAGGCCCTCTGGAAACACCATATATTTT. As protein: CSVESRPSGNTIYF. Full variable domain (rest looked up from reference TRBV29-1 and TRBJ1-3): SAVISQKPSRDICQRGTSLTIQCQVDSQVTMMFWYRQQPGQSLTLIATANQGSEATYESGFVIDKFPISRPNLTFSTLTVSNMSPEDSSIYLCSVESRPSGNTIYFGEGSWLTVV.

This clonotype was counted between two and nine times. This chain connects TRBV13 to TRBJ2-7; D might be TRBD2 (5 bases). Per germline, CDR1 PRHDT and CDR2 FYEKMQ (reference sequence). The CDR3 runs to 16 residues. V was clipped by 0 bases and J by 3 bases, with 15 bases between them. CDR3 nucleotide sequence: TGTGCCAGCAGCTTAGGGGGCGTGGGAGCCAACTACGAGCAGTACTTC. Translated: CASSLGGVGANYEQYF.

This clonotype has a handful of counts. The V and J genes are TRBV7-8 and TRBJ2-5, with 7 positions matching TRBD1. The J segment lost 10 bases and the V segment lost 2 bases, leaving 7 bases of the junction unmatched. Germline loops: CDR1 SGHVS, CDR2 FQNEAQ. The CDR3 consists of 13 residues. CDR3 sequence reads: CASSLRQGVVQYF. CDR3 bases: TGTGCCAGCAGCTTAAGGCAGGGGGTAGTCCAGTACTTC.